The rows below give T cell receptor beta chains drawn from one sample of a study of blood T cell repertoires in COVID-19. Assay: immunoSEQ multiplex PCR; the TCRdb copy retains only in-frame clones and omits some. The table shows over 250,000 clones, with approximately 89% occurring only once. The sample was PBMCs or T cells enriched from blood (not recorded which). The source is a woman aged 25-40 years who had recovered from COVID-19. CDR3s include the opening cysteine and the closing phenylalanine or tryptophan. Fields, in order: CDR3 DNA, CDR3 protein, clone size, D gene, J gene, V gene. The D gene is left open where the match is weak. Some rows have no size entry. The others give once, few or many, or a class for an expanded clone.

DNA: TGTGCCAGCAGCCCTCCTTGGGGGGTCTACGAGCAGTACTTC
CDR3: CASSPPWGVYEQYF
size: once
D: -
J: TRBJ2-7
V: TRBV7-2

DNA: TGTGCCACCAGCAGACACTCAGGGGGTACCGGGGAGCTGTTTTTT
CDR3: CATSRHSGGTGELFF
size: -
D: TRBD1
J: TRBJ2-2
V: TRBV15

DNA: TGCAGCGTTGAAAACAGCAGGTTAGGTCGAGCTTTCTTT
CDR3: CSVENSRLGRAFF
size: -
D: -
J: TRBJ1-1
V: TRBV29-1

DNA: TGTGCCAGCAGTTCCGATTCCTGGGCCACTGAAGCTTTCTTT
CDR3: CASSSDSWATEAFF
size: -
D: -
J: TRBJ1-1
V: TRBV6-5

DNA: TGTGCCAGCAGTTTCCATTATTCGCGGGGGGGCCAGAATGAGCAGTTCTTC
CDR3: CASSFHYSRGGQNEQFF
size: -
D: TRBD2
J: TRBJ2-1
V: TRBV27

DNA: TGTGCCAGCAGTTACTTCGACAGGGATGGATACTATGGCTACACCTTC
CDR3: CASSYFDRDGYYGYTF
size: once
D: TRBD1
J: TRBJ1-2
V: TRBV6-5

DNA: TGTGCCAGCAGCCCACCGACAGGGGCTCCGAATGAGCAGTTCTTC
CDR3: CASSPPTGAPNEQFF
size: -
D: TRBD1
J: TRBJ2-1
V: TRBV7-9

DNA: TGTGCCAGCAGCTTGGTCCTGGGGGAGCTGTTTTTT
CDR3: CASSLVLGELFF
size: -
D: -
J: TRBJ2-2
V: TRBV5-5

DNA: TGTGCCAGCAGCTTAGCTAGCGGGGGGGGATACAATGAGCAGTTCTTC
CDR3: CASSLASGGGYNEQFF
size: -
D: TRBD2
J: TRBJ2-1
V: TRBV7-2

DNA: TGCGCCAGCAGCCAAACCGGGACAGGGGGTCAGCCCCAGCATTTT
CDR3: CASSQTGTGGQPQHF
size: once
D: TRBD1
J: TRBJ1-5
V: TRBV4-1

DNA: TGTGCCATCAGTGAGTCACTGGAGACCCAGTACTTC
CDR3: CAISESLETQYF
size: -
D: -
J: TRBJ2-5
V: TRBV10-3

DNA: TGTGCCAGCAGCTTAGTGGGAGACCCCTACAATGAGCAGTTCTTC
CDR3: CASSLVGDPYNEQFF
size: -
D: -
J: TRBJ2-1
V: TRBV7-9

DNA: TGTGCCAGCAGGACGACTATGAACACTGAAGCTTTCTTT
CDR3: CASRTTMNTEAFF
size: -
D: -
J: TRBJ1-1
V: TRBV28

DNA: TGTGCCAGCTCACGGGACAGGAACTATGGCTACACCTTC
CDR3: CASSRDRNYGYTF
size: -
D: TRBD1
J: TRBJ1-2
V: TRBV18

DNA: TGTGCCAGCTCACCTCAGGGGACCCACAATGAGCAGTTCTTC
CDR3: CASSPQGTHNEQFF
size: -
D: -
J: TRBJ2-1
V: TRBV18

DNA: TGTGCCATCAGTGGGGGCATGAACACTGAAGCTTTCTTT
CDR3: CAISGGMNTEAFF
size: -
D: -
J: TRBJ1-1
V: TRBV10-3

DNA: TGTGCCAGCAGTCTCGGGAGGGACAGGGGGCAGAGTCAGCCCCAGCATTTT
CDR3: CASSLGRDRGQSQPQHF
size: -
D: TRBD1
J: TRBJ1-5
V: TRBV28

DNA: TGTGCCAGTAGTATCGATCTCAGCTATGGCTACACCTTC
CDR3: CASSIDLSYGYTF
size: -
D: -
J: TRBJ1-2
V: TRBV19

DNA: TGTGCCAGCAGCCCGGGCACAGATACGCAGTATTTT
CDR3: CASSPGTDTQYF
size: few
D: -
J: TRBJ2-3
V: TRBV5-6

DNA: TGCAGTGCTAGTTATGGACTAGCGGGAATTATCTCCTACGAGCAGTACTTC
CDR3: CSASYGLAGIISYEQYF
size: -
D: TRBD2
J: TRBJ2-7
V: TRBV20-1

DNA: TGTGCCAGCAGCTTTATGCTGGGGGGACGCGGCTACACCTTC
CDR3: CASSFMLGGRGYTF
size: -
D: -
J: TRBJ1-2
V: TRBV5-4

DNA: TGTGCCAGCAGCCTCTACAATGAGCAGTTCTTC
CDR3: CASSLYNEQFF
size: -
D: -
J: TRBJ2-1
V: TRBV6-6

DNA: TGTGCCACCAGTGATCCGAGGAGGGGAGGCACCGGGGAGCTGTTTTTT
CDR3: CATSDPRRGGTGELFF
size: -
D: -
J: TRBJ2-2
V: TRBV24-1

DNA: TGTGCCAGCAGCTTGGCCAACGGAGGGCTGTTTTTT
CDR3: CASSLANGGLFF
size: -
D: -
J: TRBJ2-2
V: TRBV5-6

DNA: TGTGCCAGCAGCCTTGCAGGGGGCACTGAAGCTTTCTTT
CDR3: CASSLAGGTEAFF
size: few
D: TRBD1
J: TRBJ1-1
V: TRBV11-3

DNA: TGTGCCAGCAGCCGGACAGGGTCGGGTTACGAGCAGTACTTC
CDR3: CASSRTGSGYEQYF
size: -
D: TRBD1
J: TRBJ2-7
V: TRBV5-6

DNA: TGTGCCAGCAGCTTATTCGCCAGGGGGGACTATGGCTACACCTTC
CDR3: CASSLFARGDYGYTF
size: -
D: TRBD1
J: TRBJ1-2
V: TRBV5-4